Listed here are 8 T cell receptor beta chains from one sample, sequenced in a study of CD8+ T cells in alopecia areata. The treatment here: oral pan-JAK inhibitor, 5-10 mg twice daily. Sequencing templates came from extracted RNA that was reverse transcribed into cDNA. The protocol was immunoSEQ multiplex PCR, while the TCRdb copy is restricted to in-frame clones and leaves out a portion. The sample lists about 140,000 clones, about 88% occurring once. This material consisted of CD8+ T cells sorted from blood, taken at week 4, from a patient treated with tofacitinib. The receptor set was obtained from a human donor with alopecia areata.

This clone showed up just a few times. The V and J genes are TRBV4-2 and TRBJ2-1, with 7 bases aligning to TRBD1. This CDR3 comprises 15 residues. The germline CDR1 and CDR2 sequences are LGHNA and YNFKEQ. The V segment lost 0 bases and the J segment 8 bases; nucleotides outside the gene matches: 7. CDR3 protein: CASSQETGMVHEQFF. The CDR3 nucleotides are TGTGCCAGCAGCCAAGAGACAGGGATGGTCCATGAGCAGTTCTTC.

The gene calls are TRBV7-9 and TRBJ2-7; TRBD1 matches 8 bases. From germline, CDR1 is SEHNR and CDR2 FQNEAQ (reference sequence). This CDR3 has 15 amino acids. The V gene end was trimmed by 4 bases and the J gene end by 2 bases; junction bases not matched to a gene: 7. The chain's CDR3 is CASSSGTGQTYEQYF. Written as DNA, the CDR3 is TGTGCCAGCAGCTCCGGGACAGGACAGACCTACGAGCAGTACTTC.

The rearrangement links TRBV13 to TRBJ2-7, with TRBD2 identical over 12 bases. The V and J ends lost 5 bases and 0 bases, in that order; junction bases with no gene match: 5. The CDR3 runs 16 residues. CDR1 and CDR2 (germline): PRHDT, FYEKMQ (reference sequence). CDR3: CASSPGLAGSSYEQYF. DNA for the CDR3: TGTGCCAGCAGCCCGGGACTAGCGGGTAGCTCCTACGAGCAGTACTTC.

The J gene is TRBJ2-7, the V gene TRBV4-1; unclear D gene. Per the germline V gene, CDR1 is MGHRA and CDR2 is YSYEKL. The CDR3 is 15 amino acids. V gave up 1 base and J gave up 2 bases, with 12 bases separating them. The CDR3 region has the DNA TGCGCCAGCAGCCAAGTTCAGACTCCTACCTACGAGCAGTACTTC. Translating it yields CASSQVQTPTYEQYF.

In this sample, this clone turned up a few times. V and J are TRBV10-3 and TRBJ2-5; D ambiguous. Germline values: CDR1 ENHRY, CDR2 SYGVKD. V was pared by 0 bases and J by 5 bases, with 13 bases between. CDR3 length: 15 residues. The CDR3 coding sequence is TGTGCCATCAGTGAGTCAGCATGGGAACCGGAGACCCAGTACTTC. Translation: CAISESAWEPETQYF.

This clone appeared a few times. The gene calls are TRBV7-6 and TRBJ2-3; 8 bases align to TRBD1. This CDR3 spans 14 amino acids. Per germline, CDR1 SGHVS and CDR2 FNYEAQ. With V trimmed by 3 bases and J by 4 bases, 3 bases remained unmatched. CDR3 nucleotides: TGTGCCAGCAGCTTGGCGACAGGGGCAGATACGCAGTATTTT. Translation: CASSLATGADTQYF.

The chain recombines TRBV30 with TRBJ2-7; TRBD2 matches at 9 bases. J gave up 2 bases and V 2 bases, and 4 bases lay outside the gene matches. Germline V gene data show CDR1 as GTSNPN and CDR2 as SVGIG (reference sequence). The CDR3 runs 14 residues. The CDR3 region has the DNA TGTGCCTGGAGTTTGGCTAGCGGGGCCTACGAGCAGTACTTC. It yields the protein CAWSLASGAYEQYF.

Comments on this clone: Other nucleotide sequences in the sample specify the same CDR3. V and J are TRBV7-9 and TRBJ1-1; a weak D match, TRBD1 (6 bases). CDR1 and CDR2 (germline): SEHNR, FQNEAQ (reference sequence). This CDR3 is 12 amino acids long. Trimming pared 1 base from V and 8 bases from J, leaving 8 bases between. Here the CDR3 reads CASSLDGTEAFF. CDR3 nucleotides: TGTGCCAGCAGCTTAGATGGGACAGAAGCTTTCTTT.